This T cell receptor beta chain originates from a study of T-cell reconstitution after alpha-beta-depleted transplantation in children. The CDR3 runs to 19 residues. Unmatched junction bases numbered 18, after V lost 8 bases and J lost 5 bases. Germline V CDR1 and CDR2: MDHEN, SYDVKM. Library preparation (for TCRbeta) was performed with unique molecular identifiers. TCRdb redid the calling of the PCR reads with MiXCR, one entry per CDR3 protein. Among more than 550,000 distinct CDR3 sequences listed, roughly 10% were seen once. This specimen consisted of PBMCs from the stem cell graft donor, obtained from the stem cell graft. V is TRBV28 and J is TRBJ2-5; 15 bases are a match to TRBD2. The origin of this receptor is a human donor who donated a stem cell graft to a child with acute myeloid leukemia. The CDR3 DNA reads as TGTGCCAGCTCCCTCACCTCCGTGGGGACTAGCGGGAGGAGGGAGACCCAGTACTTC. Its protein product is CASSLTSVGTSGRRETQYF.